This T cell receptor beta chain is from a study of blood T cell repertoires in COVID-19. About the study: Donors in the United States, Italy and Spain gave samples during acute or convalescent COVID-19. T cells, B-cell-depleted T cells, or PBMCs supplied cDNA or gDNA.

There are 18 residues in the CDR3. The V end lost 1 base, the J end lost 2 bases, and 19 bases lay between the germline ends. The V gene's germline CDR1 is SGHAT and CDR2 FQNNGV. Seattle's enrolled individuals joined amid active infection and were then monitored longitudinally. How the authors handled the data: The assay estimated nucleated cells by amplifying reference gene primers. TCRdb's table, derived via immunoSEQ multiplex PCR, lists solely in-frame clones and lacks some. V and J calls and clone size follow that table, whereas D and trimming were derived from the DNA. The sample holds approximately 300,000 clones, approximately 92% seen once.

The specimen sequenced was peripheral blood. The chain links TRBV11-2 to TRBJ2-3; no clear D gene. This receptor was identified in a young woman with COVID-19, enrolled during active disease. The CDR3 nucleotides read TGTGCCAGCAGCTTAGTTGGTGGGCGAATCATGTACACAGATACGCAGTATTTT. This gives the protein CASSLVGGRIMYTDTQYF.